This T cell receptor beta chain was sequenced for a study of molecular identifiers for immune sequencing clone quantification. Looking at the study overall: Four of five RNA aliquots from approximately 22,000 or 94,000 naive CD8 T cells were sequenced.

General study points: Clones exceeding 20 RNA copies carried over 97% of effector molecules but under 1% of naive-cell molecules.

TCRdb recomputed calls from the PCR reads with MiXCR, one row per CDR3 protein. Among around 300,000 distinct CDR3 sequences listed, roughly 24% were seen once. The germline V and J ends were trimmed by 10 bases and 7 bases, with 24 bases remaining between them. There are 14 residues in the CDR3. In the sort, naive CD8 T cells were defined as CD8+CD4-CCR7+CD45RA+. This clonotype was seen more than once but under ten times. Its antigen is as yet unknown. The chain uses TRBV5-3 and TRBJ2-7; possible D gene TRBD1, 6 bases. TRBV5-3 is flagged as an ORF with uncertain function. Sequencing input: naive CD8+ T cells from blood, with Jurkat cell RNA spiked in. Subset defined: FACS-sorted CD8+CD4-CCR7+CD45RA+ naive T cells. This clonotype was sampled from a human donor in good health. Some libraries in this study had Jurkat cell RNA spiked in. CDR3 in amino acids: CACSLAGQTREQYF. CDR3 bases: TGTGCCTGCAGCTTGGCCGGACAGACCCGGGAGCAGTACTTC.